This T cell receptor (beta chain) originates from a study of T cells in Graves' hyperthyroidism and ophthalmopathy. This clonotype has a count of ten or more. Its specificity is not known. What was amplified from RNA transcripts were TCR beta CDR3 regions. Using the HTBI primer set, a first-round RT-PCR was run on the TCR CDR3. TCRdb re-called the multiplex PCR reads through MiXCR, storing one row per CDR3 protein. The repertoire holds approximately 520,000 distinct CDR3 sequences, with less than 25% as singletons. Hyperthyroidism of Graves' type that showed no ophthalmopathy progression within 18 months was stable. PBMCs were sourced from more than 9 ml fresh peripheral blood. The CDR3 spans 15 residues. V was clipped by 4 bases and J by 0 bases, with 13 bases between them. CDR1 is SGHRS and CDR2 is YFSETQ in the germline V gene. Study-wide results and caveats: Ophthalmopathy could be told apart from stable hyperthyroidism with a 13 V-J model. Blood also showed most of the thyroid clonotypes that were expanded above 0.001.

V gene TRBV5-1 combines with J gene TRBJ1-1; maybe TRBD1 (5 bases). The sequence was collected from a man aged 18 to 29 with Graves' hyperthyroidism. The specimen was blood. As DNA, the CDR3 is TGCGCCAGCAGCCGGGTTGACAGCATGAACACTGAAGCTTTCTTT. This encodes CASSRVDSMNTEAFF.